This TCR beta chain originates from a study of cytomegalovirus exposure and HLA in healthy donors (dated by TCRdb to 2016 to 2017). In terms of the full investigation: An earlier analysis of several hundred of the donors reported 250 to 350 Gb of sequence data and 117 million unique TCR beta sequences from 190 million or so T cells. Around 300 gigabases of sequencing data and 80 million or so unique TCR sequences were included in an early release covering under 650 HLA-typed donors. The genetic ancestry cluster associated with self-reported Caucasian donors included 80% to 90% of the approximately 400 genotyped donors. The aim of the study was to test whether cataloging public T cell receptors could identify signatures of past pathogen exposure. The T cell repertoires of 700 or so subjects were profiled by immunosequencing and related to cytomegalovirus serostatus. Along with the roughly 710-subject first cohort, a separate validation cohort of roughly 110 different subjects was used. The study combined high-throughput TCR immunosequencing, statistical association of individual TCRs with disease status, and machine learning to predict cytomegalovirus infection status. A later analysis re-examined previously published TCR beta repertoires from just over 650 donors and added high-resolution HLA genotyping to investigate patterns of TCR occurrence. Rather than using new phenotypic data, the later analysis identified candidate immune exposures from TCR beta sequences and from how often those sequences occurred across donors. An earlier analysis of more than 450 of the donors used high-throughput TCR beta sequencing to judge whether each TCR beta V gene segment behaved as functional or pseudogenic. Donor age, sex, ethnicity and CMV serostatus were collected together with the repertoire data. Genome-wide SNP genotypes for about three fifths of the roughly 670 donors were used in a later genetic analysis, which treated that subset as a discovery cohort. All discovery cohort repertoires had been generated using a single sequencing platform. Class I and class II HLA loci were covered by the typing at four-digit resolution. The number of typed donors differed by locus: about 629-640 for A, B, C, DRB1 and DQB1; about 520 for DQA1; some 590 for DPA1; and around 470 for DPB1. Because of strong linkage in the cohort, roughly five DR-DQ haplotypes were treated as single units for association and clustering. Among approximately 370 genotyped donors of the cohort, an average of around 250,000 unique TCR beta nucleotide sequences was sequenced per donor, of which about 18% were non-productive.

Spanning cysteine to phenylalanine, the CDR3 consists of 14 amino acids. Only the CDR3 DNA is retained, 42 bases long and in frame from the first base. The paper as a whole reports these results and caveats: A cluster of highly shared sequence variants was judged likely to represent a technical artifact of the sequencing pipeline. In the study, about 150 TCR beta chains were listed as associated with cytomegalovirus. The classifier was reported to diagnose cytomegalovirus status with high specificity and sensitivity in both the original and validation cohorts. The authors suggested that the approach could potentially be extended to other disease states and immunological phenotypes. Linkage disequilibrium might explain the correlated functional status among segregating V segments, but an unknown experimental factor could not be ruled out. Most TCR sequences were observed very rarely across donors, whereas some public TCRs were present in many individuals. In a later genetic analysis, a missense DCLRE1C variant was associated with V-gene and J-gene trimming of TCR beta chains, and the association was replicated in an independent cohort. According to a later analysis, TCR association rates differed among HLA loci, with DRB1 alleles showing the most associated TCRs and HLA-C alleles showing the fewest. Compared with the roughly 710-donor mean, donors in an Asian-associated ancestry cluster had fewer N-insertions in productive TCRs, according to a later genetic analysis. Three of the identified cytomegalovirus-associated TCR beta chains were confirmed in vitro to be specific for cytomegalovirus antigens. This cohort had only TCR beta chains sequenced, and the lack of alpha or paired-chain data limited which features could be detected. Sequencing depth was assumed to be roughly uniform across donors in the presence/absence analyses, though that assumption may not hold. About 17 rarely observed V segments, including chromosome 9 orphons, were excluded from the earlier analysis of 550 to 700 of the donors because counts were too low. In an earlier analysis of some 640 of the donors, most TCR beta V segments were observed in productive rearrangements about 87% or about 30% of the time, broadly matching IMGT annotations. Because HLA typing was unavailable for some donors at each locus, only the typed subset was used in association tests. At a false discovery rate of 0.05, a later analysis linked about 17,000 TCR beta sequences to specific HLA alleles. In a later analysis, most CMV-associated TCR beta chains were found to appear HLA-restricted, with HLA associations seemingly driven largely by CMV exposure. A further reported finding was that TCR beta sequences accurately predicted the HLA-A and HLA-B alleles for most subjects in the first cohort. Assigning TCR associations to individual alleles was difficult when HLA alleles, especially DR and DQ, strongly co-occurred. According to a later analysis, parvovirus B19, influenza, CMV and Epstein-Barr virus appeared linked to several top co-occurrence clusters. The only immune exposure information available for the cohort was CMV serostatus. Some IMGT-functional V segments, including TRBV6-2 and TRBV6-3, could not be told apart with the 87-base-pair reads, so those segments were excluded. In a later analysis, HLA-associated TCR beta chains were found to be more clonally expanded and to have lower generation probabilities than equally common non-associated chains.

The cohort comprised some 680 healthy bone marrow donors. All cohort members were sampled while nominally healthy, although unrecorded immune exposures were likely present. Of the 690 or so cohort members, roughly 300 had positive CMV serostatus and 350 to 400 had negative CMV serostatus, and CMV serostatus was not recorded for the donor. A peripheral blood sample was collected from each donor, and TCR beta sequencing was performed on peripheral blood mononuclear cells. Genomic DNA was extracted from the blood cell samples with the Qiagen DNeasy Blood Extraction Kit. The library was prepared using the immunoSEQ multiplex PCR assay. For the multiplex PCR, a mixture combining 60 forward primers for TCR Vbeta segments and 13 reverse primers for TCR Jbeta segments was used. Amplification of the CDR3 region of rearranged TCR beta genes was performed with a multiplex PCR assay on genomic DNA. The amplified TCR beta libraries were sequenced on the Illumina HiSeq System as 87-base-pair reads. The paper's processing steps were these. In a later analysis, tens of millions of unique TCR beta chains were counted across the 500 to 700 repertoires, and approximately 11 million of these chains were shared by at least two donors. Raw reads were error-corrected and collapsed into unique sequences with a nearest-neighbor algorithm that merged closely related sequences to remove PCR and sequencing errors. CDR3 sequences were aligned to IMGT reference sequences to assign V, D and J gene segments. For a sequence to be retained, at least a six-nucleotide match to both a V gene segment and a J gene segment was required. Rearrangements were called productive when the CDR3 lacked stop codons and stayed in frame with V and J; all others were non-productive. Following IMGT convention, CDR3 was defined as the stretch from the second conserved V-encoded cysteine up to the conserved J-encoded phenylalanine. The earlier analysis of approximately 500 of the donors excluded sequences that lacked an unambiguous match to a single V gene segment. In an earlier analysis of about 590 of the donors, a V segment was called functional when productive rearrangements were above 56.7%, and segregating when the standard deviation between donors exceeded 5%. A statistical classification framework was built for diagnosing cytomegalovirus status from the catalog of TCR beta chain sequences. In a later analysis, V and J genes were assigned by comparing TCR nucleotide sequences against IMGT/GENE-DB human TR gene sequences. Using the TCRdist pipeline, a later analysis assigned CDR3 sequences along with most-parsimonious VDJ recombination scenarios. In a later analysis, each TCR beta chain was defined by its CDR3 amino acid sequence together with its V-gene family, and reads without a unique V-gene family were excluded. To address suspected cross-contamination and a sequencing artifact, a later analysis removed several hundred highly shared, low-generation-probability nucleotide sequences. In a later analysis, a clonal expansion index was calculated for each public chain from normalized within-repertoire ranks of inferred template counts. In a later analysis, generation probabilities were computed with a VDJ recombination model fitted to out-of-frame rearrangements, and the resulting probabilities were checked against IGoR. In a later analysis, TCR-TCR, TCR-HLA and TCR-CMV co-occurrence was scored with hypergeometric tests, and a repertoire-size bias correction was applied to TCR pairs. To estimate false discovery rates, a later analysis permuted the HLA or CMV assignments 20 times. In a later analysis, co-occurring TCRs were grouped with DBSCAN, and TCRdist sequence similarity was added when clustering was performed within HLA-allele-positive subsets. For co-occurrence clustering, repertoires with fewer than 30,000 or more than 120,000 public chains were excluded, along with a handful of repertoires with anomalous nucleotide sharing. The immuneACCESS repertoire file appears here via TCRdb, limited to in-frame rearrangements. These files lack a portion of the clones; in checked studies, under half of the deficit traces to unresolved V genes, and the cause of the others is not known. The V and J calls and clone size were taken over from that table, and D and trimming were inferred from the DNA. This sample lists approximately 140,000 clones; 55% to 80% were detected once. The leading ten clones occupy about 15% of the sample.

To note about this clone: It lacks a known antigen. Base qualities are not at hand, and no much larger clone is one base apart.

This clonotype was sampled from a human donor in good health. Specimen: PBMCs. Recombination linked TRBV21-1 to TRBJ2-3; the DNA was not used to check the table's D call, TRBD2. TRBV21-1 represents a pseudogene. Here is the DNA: TGTGCCAGCACCCCCGCGCTAGCTGGAAATACGCAGTATTTT. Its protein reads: CASTPALAGNTQYF.